The clone carrying this T cell receptor (beta chain) came up many times. The antigen is undetermined. In germline, CDR1 is ENHRY, CDR2 SYGVKD. The CDR3 length is 15 residues. The V and J ends lost 6 bases and 0 bases respectively, with 13 bases between them. These data are taken from a study of T cells after yellow fever vaccination. About the study: Preparation of fractions with low cell numbers was performed using SMART-Seq v4 Ultra Low Input.

TCRdb analysed the 5' RACE reads with MiXCR anew, one entry per CDR3 protein. Here the sample spans around 160,000 distinct CDR3 sequences, less than 9% being singletons. Whole-study findings and limits: Post-booster repertoires contained most primary-vaccination clones again (96% CD4, roughly 91% CD8). The secondary T-cell response peaked on day 5, not day 15, but was weaker. Abundant clonotypes from the bulk population could get into FACS-sorted repertoires as contaminants.

Sequenced here: CD4+ T cells sorted from PBMCs, sampled 5 to 6 days after the first yellow fever vaccination. The gene calls are TRBV10-3 and TRBJ2-3; D might be TRBD1 (6 bases). The TCR sequence derives from a man between 18 and 35 years old who received the YFV17D yellow fever vaccine. The CDR3 spells CAIRGTILSTDTQYF. In nucleotides, the CDR3 is TGTGCCATCAGGGGGACAATTTTGAGCACAGATACGCAGTATTTT.